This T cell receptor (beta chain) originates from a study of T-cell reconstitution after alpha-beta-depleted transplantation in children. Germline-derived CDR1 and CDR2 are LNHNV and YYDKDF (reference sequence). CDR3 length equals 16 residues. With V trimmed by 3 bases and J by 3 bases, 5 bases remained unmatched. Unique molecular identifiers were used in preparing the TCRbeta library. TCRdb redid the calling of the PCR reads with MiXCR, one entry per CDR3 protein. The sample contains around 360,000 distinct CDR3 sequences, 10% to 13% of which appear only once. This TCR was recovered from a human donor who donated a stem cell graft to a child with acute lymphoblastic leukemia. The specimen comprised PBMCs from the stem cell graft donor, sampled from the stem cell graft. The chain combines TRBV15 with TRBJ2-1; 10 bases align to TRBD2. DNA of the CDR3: TGTGCCACCAGCAGCTCGGGACTAGCGTTCTACAATGAGCAGTTCTTC. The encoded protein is CATSSSGLAFYNEQFF.